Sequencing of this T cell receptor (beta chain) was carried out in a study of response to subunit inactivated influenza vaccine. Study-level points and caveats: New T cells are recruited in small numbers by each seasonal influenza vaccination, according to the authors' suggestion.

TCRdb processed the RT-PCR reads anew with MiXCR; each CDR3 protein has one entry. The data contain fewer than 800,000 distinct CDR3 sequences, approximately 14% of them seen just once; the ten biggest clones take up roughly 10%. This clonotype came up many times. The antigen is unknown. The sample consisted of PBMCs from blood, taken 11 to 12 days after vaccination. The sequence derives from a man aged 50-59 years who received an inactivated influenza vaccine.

The CDR3 sequence: CASSFLGIPGELFF. CDR3 DNA sequence: TGTGCCAGCAGTTTTCTGGGGATCCCCGGGGAGCTGTTTTTT. The chain combines TRBV12-3 or TRBV12-4 with TRBJ2-2; D gene unclear. The CDR3 is 14 amino acids. Trimming shortened V by 3 bases and J by 6 bases, and 11 bases separated the two germline ends.